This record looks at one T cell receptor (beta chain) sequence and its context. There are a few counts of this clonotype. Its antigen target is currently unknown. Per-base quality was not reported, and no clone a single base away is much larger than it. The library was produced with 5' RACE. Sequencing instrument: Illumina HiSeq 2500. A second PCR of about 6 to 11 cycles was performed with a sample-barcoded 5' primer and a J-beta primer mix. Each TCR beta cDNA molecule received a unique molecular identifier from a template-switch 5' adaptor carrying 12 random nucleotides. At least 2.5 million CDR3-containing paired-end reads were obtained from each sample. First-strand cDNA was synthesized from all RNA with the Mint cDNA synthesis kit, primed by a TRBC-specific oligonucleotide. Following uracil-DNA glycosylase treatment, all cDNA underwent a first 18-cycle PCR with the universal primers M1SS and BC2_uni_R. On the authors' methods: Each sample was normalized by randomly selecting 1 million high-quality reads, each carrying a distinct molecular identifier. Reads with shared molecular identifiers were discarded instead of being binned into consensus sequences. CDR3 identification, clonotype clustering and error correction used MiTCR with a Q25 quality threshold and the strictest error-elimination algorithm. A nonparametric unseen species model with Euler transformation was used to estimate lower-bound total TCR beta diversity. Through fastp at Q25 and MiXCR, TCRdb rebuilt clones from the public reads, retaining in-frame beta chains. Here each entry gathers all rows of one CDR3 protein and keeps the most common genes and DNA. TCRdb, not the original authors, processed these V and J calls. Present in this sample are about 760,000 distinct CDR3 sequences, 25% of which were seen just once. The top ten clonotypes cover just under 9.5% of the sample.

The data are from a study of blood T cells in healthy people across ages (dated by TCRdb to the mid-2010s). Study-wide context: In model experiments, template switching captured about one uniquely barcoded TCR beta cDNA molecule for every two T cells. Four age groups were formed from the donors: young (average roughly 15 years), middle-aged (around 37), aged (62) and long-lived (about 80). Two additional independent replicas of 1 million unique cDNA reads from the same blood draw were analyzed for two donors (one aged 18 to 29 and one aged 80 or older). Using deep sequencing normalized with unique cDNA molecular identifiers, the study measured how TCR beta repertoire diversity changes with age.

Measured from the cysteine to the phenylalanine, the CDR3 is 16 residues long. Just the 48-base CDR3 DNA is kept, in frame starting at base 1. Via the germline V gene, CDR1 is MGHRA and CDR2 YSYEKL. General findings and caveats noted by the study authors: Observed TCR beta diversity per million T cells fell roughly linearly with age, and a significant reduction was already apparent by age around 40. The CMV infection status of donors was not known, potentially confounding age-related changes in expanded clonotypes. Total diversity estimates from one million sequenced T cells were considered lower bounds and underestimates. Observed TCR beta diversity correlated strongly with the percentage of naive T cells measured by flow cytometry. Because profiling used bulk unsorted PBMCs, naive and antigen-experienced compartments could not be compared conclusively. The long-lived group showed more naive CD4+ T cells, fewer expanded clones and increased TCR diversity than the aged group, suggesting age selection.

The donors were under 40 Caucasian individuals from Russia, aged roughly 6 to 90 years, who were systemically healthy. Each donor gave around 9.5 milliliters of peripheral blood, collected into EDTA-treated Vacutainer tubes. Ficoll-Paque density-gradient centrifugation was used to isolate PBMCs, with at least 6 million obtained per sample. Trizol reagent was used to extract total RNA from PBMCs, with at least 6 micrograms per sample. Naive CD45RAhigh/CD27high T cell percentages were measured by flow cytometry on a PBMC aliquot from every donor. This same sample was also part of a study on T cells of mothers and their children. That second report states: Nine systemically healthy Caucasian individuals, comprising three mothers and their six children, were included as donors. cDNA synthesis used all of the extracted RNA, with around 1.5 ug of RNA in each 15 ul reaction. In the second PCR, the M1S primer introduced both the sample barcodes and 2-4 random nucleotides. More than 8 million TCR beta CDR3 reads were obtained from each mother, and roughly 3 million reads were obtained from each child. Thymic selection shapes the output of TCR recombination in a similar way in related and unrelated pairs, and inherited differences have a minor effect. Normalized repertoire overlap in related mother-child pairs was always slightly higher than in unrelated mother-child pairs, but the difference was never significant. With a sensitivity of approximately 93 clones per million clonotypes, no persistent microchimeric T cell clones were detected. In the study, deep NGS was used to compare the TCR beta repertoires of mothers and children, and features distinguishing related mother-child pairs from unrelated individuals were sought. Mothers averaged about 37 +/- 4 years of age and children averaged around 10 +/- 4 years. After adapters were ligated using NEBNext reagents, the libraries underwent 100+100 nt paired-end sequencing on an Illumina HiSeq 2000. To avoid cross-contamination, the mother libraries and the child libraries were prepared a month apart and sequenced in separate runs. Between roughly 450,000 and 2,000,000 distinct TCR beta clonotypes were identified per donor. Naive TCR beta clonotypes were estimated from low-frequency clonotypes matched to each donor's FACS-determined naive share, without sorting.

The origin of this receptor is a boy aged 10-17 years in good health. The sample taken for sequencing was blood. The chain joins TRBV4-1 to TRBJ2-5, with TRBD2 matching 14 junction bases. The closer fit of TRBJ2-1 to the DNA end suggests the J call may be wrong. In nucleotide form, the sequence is TGCGCCAGCAGCCAAATACCGGGACTAGCGGGAGTTGAGCAGTTCTTC. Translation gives CASSQIPGLAGVEQFF.